A selection of T cell receptor beta chains follows, all from one sample in a study of cytomegalovirus exposure and HLA in healthy donors. TCRdb keeps only in-frame clones here, not all; method: immunoSEQ multiplex PCR. This table holds about 62,000 clones, around 95% found once. The sequencing input was PBMCs. The receptors derive from a woman between 18 and 30 years old in good health and CMV-seropositive. The CDR3 runs from the conserved cysteine through the conserved F or W. D genes are given only for firm matches. Expanded clones get a size class; other rows say once, few or many, or leave the size out.

V	J	D	size	DNA	CDR3
TRBV5-1	TRBJ2-1	TRBD2	NA	TGCGCCAGCAGCTTGAACCTAGCGGGAGCAGCCTACAATGAGCAGTTCTTC	CASSLNLAGAAYNEQFF
TRBV2	TRBJ2-2	NA	NA	TGTGCCAGCAGGTGGACAGAAAACACCGGGGAGCTGTTTTTT	CASRWTENTGELFF
TRBV7-3	TRBJ2-3	TRBD1	NA	TGTGCCAGCAGCTTAGGTCAGGGGGCTGATACGCAGTATTTT	CASSLGQGADTQYF
TRBV10-3	TRBJ1-2	NA	NA	TGTGCCATCAGTGAGGCAGGCCAAGCTAACTATGGCTACACCTTC	CAISEAGQANYGYTF
TRBV19	TRBJ1-1	TRBD1	NA	TGTGCCAGTACCCCGTGGACAGGGAGGCCTGAAGCTTTCTTT	CASTPWTGRPEAFF
TRBV28	TRBJ1-2	NA	NA	TGTGCCAGCAGTTTGGAGTTAGTTTCTGGGGGGTCTAACTATGGCTACACCTTC	CASSLELVSGGSNYGYTF
TRBV7-2	TRBJ1-5	NA	NA	TGTGCCAGCAGCTTAACGGAGCGGCCCCAGCATTTT	CASSLTERPQHF
TRBV30	TRBJ2-1	NA	NA	TGTGCCTGGAGTGTAGGCGGTCTCGAGCAGTTCTTC	CAWSVGGLEQFF
TRBV4-2	TRBJ1-2	NA	NA	TGTGCCAGCAGCCAAGCTGTCGGGGGAGGTGCGGTCGGCGGCTACACCTTC	CASSQAVGGGAVGGYTF
TRBV5-1	TRBJ2-7	TRBD2	NA	TGCGCCAGCAGCCGGGGGACTAGCGGGCCCTACGAGCAGTACTTC	CASSRGTSGPYEQYF
TRBV30	TRBJ1-2	NA	NA	TGTGCCTGGGCGACAGGCCACAACAGGGGCTACACCTTC	CAWATGHNRGYTF
TRBV29-1	TRBJ1-2	TRBD1	once	TGCAGCGTTGAAGGCAGGGGGGACAACTATGGCTACACCTTC	CSVEGRGDNYGYTF
TRBV6-1	TRBJ2-1	TRBD1	NA	TGTGCCAGCAGTGACAAAACAGGGGCGCCCTACAATGAGCAGTTCTTC	CASSDKTGAPYNEQFF
TRBV5-1	TRBJ1-4	NA	NA	TGCGCCAGCAGCTTGTTCGGGGATAATGAAAAACTGTTTTTT	CASSLFGDNEKLFF
TRBV7-9	TRBJ1-1	NA	NA	TGTGCCAGCAGCTACGGACAGACGTTCAACACTGAAGCTTTCTTT	CASSYGQTFNTEAFF
TRBV6-1	TRBJ1-4	NA	NA	TGTGCCAGCAGCCAGTTCGAGGCGGCTAATGAAAAACTGTTTTTT	CASSQFEAANEKLFF
TRBV9	TRBJ2-3	NA	NA	TGTGCCAGCAGCACGAGAACAGATACGCAGTATTTT	CASSTRTDTQYF
TRBV30	TRBJ1-6	NA	NA	TGTGCCTGGAGTGTACAAGAGGGAGAGAGTTCACCCCTCCACTTT	CAWSVQEGESSPLHF
TRBV6-1	TRBJ1-2	NA	few	TGTGCCAGCACGGTTCCGGGGTTAGCTAACTATGGCTACACCTTC	CASTVPGLANYGYTF
TRBV7-3	TRBJ2-7	TRBD2	NA	TGTGCCAGCAGCTTATTAGCGGGAGAGATCTACGAGCAGTACTTC	CASSLLAGEIYEQYF
TRBV29-1	TRBJ2-7	TRBD2	NA	TGCAGCGTTGAAGGCCTGGGTAGCGGGGACTACGAGCAGTACTTC	CSVEGLGSGDYEQYF
TRBV15	TRBJ2-1	TRBD1	NA	TGTGCCACCCGCACCGGGACAGGGGGTCGGGGCTCCTACAATGAGCAGTTCTTC	CATRTGTGGRGSYNEQFF
TRBV9	TRBJ1-6	NA	NA	TGTGCCAGCAGCCCAGATGTGCAGTCGCCATATAATTCACCCCTCCACTTT	CASSPDVQSPYNSPLHF
TRBV6-5	TRBJ1-2	NA	few	TGTGCCACCATTCGGAACTATGGCTACACCTTC	CATIRNYGYTF
TRBV28	TRBJ2-3	TRBD2	NA	TGTGCCAGCGGAGGAGGACTAGCGGGATCCCTCCGAAAAGCAGATACGCAGTATTTT	CASGGGLAGSLRKADTQYF
TRBV9	TRBJ2-1	TRBD2	NA	TGTGCCAGCAGCGTAGGACTAGCGGGGGGGCTTAGGCGTCAGTTCTTC	CASSVGLAGGLRRQFF
TRBV5-4	TRBJ1-4	TRBD1	NA	TGTGCCAGCAGCTTGGGGACAGGGTATGAAAAACTGTTTTTT	CASSLGTGYEKLFF